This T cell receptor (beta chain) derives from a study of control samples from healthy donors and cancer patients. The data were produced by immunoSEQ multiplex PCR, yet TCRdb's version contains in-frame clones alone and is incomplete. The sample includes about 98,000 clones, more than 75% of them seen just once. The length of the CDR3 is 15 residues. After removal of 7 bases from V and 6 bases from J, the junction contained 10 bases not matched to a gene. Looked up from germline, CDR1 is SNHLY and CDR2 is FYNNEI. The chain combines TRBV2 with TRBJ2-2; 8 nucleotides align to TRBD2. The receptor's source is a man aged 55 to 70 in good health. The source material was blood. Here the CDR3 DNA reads TGTGCCAGCACGAGCCCGGGGGGGCGCGCCGGGGAGCTGTTTTTT. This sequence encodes CASTSPGGRAGELFF. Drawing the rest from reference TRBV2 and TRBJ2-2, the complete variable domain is EPEVTQTPSHQVTQMGQEVILRCVPISNHLYFYWYRQILGQKVEFLVSFYNNEISEKSEIFDDQFSVERPDGSNFTLKIRSTKLEDSAMYFCASTSPGGRAGELFFGEGSRLTVL.